Below are 29 T cell receptor beta chains sequenced from a single sample in a study of cytomegalovirus exposure and HLA in healthy donors. Here immunoSEQ multiplex PCR was the method, and the copy in TCRdb shows in-frame clones only, minus some. The sample lists 60,000 to 90,000 clones; about 82% were seen once. Sequenced material: PBMCs. These TCRs come from a man between 25 and 39 years old in good health and CMV-seronegative.

This clone was seen only a few times. The CDR3 bases are TGTGCCAGCAGTTTTATAGATCAGCCCCAGCATTTT. Translation gives CASSFIDQPQHF. V and J are TRBV27 and TRBJ1-5; D gene ambiguous. Looked up from germline, CDR1 is MNHEY and CDR2 is SMNVEV (reference sequence). The CDR3 spans 12 residues. V was trimmed by 3 bases and J by 5 bases, leaving 5 bases between them.

The chain is built from TRBV27 and TRBJ1-3; unclear D gene. CDR1 is MNHEY, CDR2 SMNVEV, per germline (reference sequence). CDR3 length equals 16 residues. V was pared by 6 bases and J by 0 bases, with 15 bases between. Written as DNA, the CDR3 is TGTGCCAGCAGCCCCGGGTGGCCTGGCTCTGGAAACACCATATATTTT. Encoded protein: CASSPGWPGSGNTIYF.

V gene TRBV18 combines with J gene TRBJ2-7, with 8 positions matching TRBD1. With 2 bases clipped from V and 3 bases from J, the junction kept 6 bases outside the gene matches. Germline values: CDR1 KGHSH, CDR2 LQKENI. This CDR3 region has 15 residues. In DNA, the CDR3 is TGTGCCAGCTCACCAAGCCGGGACAGGAGCTACGAGCAGTACGTC. Protein sequence: CASSPSRDRSYEQYV.

The chain carries TRBV4-2 and TRBJ2-1; 12 bases fit TRBD2. The CDR3 consists of 18 residues. Germline lookup yields CDR1 LGHNA and CDR2 YNFKEQ. V lost 4 bases, J lost 3 bases, and 10 bases stayed unmatched. CDR3 in DNA: TGTGCCAGCAGCCGATCGGCTAGCGGGGGGGCGATCTACAATGAGCAGTTCTTC. Its protein is CASSRSASGGAIYNEQFF.

V usage is TRBV19 and J usage is TRBJ1-5; 9 bases are a match to TRBD1. J gave up 4 bases and V 9 bases, and 7 bases lay outside the gene matches. CDR1 is LNHDA, CDR2 SQIVND, per germline (reference sequence). The CDR3 is made up of 14 amino acids. CDR3 residues: CASSDRGNNQPQHF. The CDR3 DNA sequence: TGTGCCAGCTCGGACAGGGGCAATAATCAGCCCCAGCATTTT.

The chain uses TRBV5-1 and TRBJ1-3; TRBD1 matches at 9 bases. The CDR3 spans 21 residues. The V gene's germline CDR1 is SGHRS and CDR2 YFSETQ. V shed 4 bases, J shed 1 base, and the junction held 21 bases outside the gene matches. The CDR3 spells CASSLIPGQGEKGLSGNTIYF. The CDR3 nucleotides are TGCGCCAGCAGCCTAATCCCGGGACAGGGAGAGAAAGGCTTGTCTGGAAACACCATATATTTT.

The chain employs TRBV5-1 and TRBJ1-1; D gene ambiguous. V was cut by 2 bases and J by 3 bases, with 8 bases left in between. This CDR3 comprises 13 residues. Germline V lookup: CDR1 SGHRS, CDR2 YFSETQ. The CDR3 coding sequence is TGCGCCAGCAGCTTTGGCCGGGACACTGAAGCTTTCTTT. It codes for CASSFGRDTEAFF.

The J gene is TRBJ1-4, the V gene TRBV29-1, with TRBD1 matching 7 bases. Germline loops: CDR1 SQVTM, CDR2 ANQGSEA. The CDR3 contains 12 residues. With V trimmed by 5 bases and J by 6 bases, 3 bases remained unmatched. The DNA of the CDR3 is TGCAGCGTTTTAGGGACAGATGAAAAACTGTTTTTT. Residues: CSVLGTDEKLFF.

This sequence joins TRBV11-3 and TRBJ2-1, with TRBD1 as a possible D gene (8 bases). Per the germline V gene, CDR1 is SGHNT and CDR2 is YENEEA. The CDR3 length is 16 residues. V was cut by 7 bases and J by 6 bases, with 22 bases left in between. CDR3: CASTLRAGGGSNEQFF. The CDR3, as DNA: TGTGCCAGCACCCTAAGGGCAGGGGGCGGGAGCAATGAGCAGTTCTTC.

The chain combines TRBV9 with TRBJ2-3, with 7 bases fitting TRBD2. Unmatched junction bases numbered 2, after V lost 5 bases and J lost 2 bases. This CDR3 is built from 13 residues. Germline CDR1 reads SGDLS; CDR2 reads YYNGEE. For the CDR3, the DNA is TGTGCCAGCAGGCGGGGGTCCACAGATACGCAGTATTTT. It codes for CASRRGSTDTQYF.

The chain links TRBV7-8 to TRBJ2-7; TRBD1 is a possible D gene (5 bases). Trimming took off 8 bases at V and 13 bases at J, with 21 bases between the two ends. Germline V CDR1 and CDR2: SGHVS, FQNEAQ. The CDR3 extends over 12 amino acids. This CDR3 reads CASAPGAHHTYF. In DNA, the CDR3 is TGTGCCAGCGCTCCTGGGGCTCATCATACTTACTTC.

This clone occurred a few times. The V and J genes are TRBV13 and TRBJ2-3; 8 positions match TRBD2. J lost 2 bases, V lost 1 base, and 5 bases had no gene match. The CDR3 length is 16 residues. Germline CDR1 is PRHDT and CDR2 is FYEKMQ (reference sequence). The CDR3 loop reads CASSLASSGHTDTQYF. Written as DNA, the CDR3 is TGTGCCAGCAGCTTAGCTTCTAGCGGGCACACAGATACGCAGTATTTT.

The chain combines TRBV7-9 with TRBJ2-5; 12 bases are a match to TRBD2. The CDR3 sequence is 17 residues long. V shed 4 bases and J 4 bases; nucleotides not matched to a gene: 10. Germline V gene data show CDR1 as SEHNR and CDR2 as FQNEAQ (reference sequence). For the CDR3, the DNA is TGTGCCAGCAGCTATCTAGCGGGGGGGCCTTTTGGAGAGACCCAGTACTTC. Protein sequence: CASSYLAGGPFGETQYF. The full variable domain, with the rest looked up from reference TRBV7-9 and TRBJ2-5, is DTGVSQNPRHKITKRGQNVTFRCDPISEHNRLYWYRQTLGQGPEFLTYFQNEAQLEKSRLLSDRFSAERPKGSFSTLEIQRTEQGDSAMYLCASSYLAGGPFGETQYFGPGTRLLVL.

The J gene is TRBJ1-2, the V gene TRBV6-5; D ambiguous. Trimming stripped 0 bases from V and 2 bases from J, with 4 bases between. Germline CDR1 MNHEY, CDR2 SVGAGI. The CDR3 is 13 residues long. The CDR3 sequence is CASSYSRNYGYTF. In DNA form, the CDR3 reads TGTGCCAGCAGTTACTCTCGGAACTATGGCTACACCTTC.

This clone was picked up one time. The chain employs TRBV19 and TRBJ2-2; the D gene is possibly TRBD1 (6 bases). Between the trimmed V and J ends, which lost 3 bases and 4 bases, there was a span of 24 bases. The length of the CDR3 is 19 residues. CDR1 LNHDA and CDR2 SQIVND come from the germline V gene (reference sequence). In nucleotides, the CDR3 is TGTGCCAGTAGTATGACTACAGGGATACCCTATCTGGGCACCGGGGAGCTGTTTTTT. This gives the protein CASSMTTGIPYLGTGELFF.

The chain joins TRBV29-1 to TRBJ1-1; TRBD1 agrees at 7 bases. The CDR3 is 13 residues long. Per germline, CDR1 SQVTM and CDR2 ANQGSEA. Trimming at V came to 7 bases and at J to 4 bases, leaving 9 bases not matched to a gene. Here the CDR3 reads CSAQQGMATEAFF. DNA of the CDR3: TGCAGCGCCCAACAGGGGATGGCCACTGAAGCTTTCTTT.

This clone appeared a single time. The V and J genes are TRBV11-3 and TRBJ1-1; perhaps TRBD1 as D (6 bases). The CDR3 totals 13 residues. V lost 1 base and J 3 bases, leaving 6 bases between the germline ends. CDR1 and CDR2 from the germline V gene are SGHNT and YENEEA. The CDR3 here is CASSLGQDTEAFF. The CDR3 DNA is TGTGCCAGCAGCTTAGGACAGGACACTGAAGCTTTCTTT.

V gene TRBV18 combines with J gene TRBJ2-3, with a weak D call TRBD2 (5 bases). The V gene lost 3 bases and the J gene lost 3 bases, with 22 bases spanning the gap. The CDR3 length is 18 residues. Germline CDR1 KGHSH, CDR2 LQKENI. Here the CDR3 reads CASSPPTRLDLRTDTQYF. The CDR3 DNA reads TGTGCCAGCTCACCGCCTACCCGGTTGGACTTGCGAACAGATACGCAGTATTTT.

The chain links TRBV9 to TRBJ2-3; D is ambiguous. The CDR3 extends over 15 amino acids. Germline lookup yields CDR1 SGDLS and CDR2 YYNGEE. V shed 1 base and J shed 1 base, with 10 bases lying between them. For the CDR3, the DNA is TGTGCCAGCAGCGTAATGGCGGTGGGCACAGATACGCAGTATTTT. The encoded protein is CASSVMAVGTDTQYF.

This clone was counted only a few times. The J gene is TRBJ1-4, the V gene TRBV6-1; no clear D. V gave up 3 bases and J gave up 4 bases, with 9 bases separating them. The CDR3 has 14 residues. The germline CDR1 and CDR2 sequences are MNHNS and SASEGT. CDR3 sequence reads: CASSDLRGNEKLFF. CDR3 in DNA: TGTGCCAGCAGTGACCTCCGGGGTAATGAAAAACTGTTTTTT.

This chain links TRBV7-9 with TRBJ1-6; D gene uncertain. Per germline, CDR1 SEHNR and CDR2 FQNEAQ (reference sequence). The CDR3 is 13 amino acids. Between the trimmed V and J ends, which lost 4 bases and 8 bases, there was a span of 9 bases. CDR3 coding DNA: TGTGCCAGCAGCTCCCAGCAGGATTCACCCCTCCACTTT. Protein product: CASSSQQDSPLHF.

The J gene is TRBJ2-1, the V gene TRBV7-8, with 11 bases aligning to TRBD2. Germline V gene data show CDR1 as SGHVS and CDR2 as FQNEAQ. Germline trimming cut 5 bases from V and 5 bases from J; bases unmatched to any gene: 11. The CDR3 length is 17 residues. In nucleotides, the CDR3 is TGTGCCAGCAGCCGAGGGGCTAGCGGGGGGCGAAACAATGAGCAGTTCTTC. It encodes CASSRGASGGRNNEQFF.

The V and J genes are TRBV10-3 and TRBJ1-6; 9 bases match TRBD1. V was pared by 6 bases and J by 6 bases, with 3 bases of the junction left unmatched. Germline CDR1 reads ENHRY; CDR2 reads SYGVKD. This CDR3 is built from 14 residues. The CDR3 reads CAIRKGQGNSPLHF. Here the CDR3 DNA reads TGTGCCATCAGAAAGGGACAGGGTAATTCACCCCTCCACTTT.

This clone was detected a few times. The CDR3 DNA follows: TGTGCCAGCTCACCACCCCGGACAGGGGGAACAGATACGCAGTATTTT. Its translation is CASSPPRTGGTDTQYF. The rearrangement joins TRBV18 to TRBJ2-3; TRBD1 matches at 10 bases. Unmatched junction bases numbered 3, after V lost 0 bases and J lost 3 bases. The CDR3 spans 16 residues. Germline CDR1 reads KGHSH; CDR2 reads LQKENI. The complete variable domain, with remaining parts taken from reference TRBV18 and TRBJ2-3, reads NAGVMQNPRHLVRRRGQEARLRCSPMKGHSHVYWYRQLPEEGLKFMVYLQKENIIDESGMPKERFSAEFPKEGPSILRIQQVVRGDSAAYFCASSPPRTGGTDTQYFGPGTRLTVL.

This chain links TRBV28 with TRBJ2-7; D is perhaps TRBD1 (7 bases). The V end was cut by 2 bases, the J end by 2 bases, with 19 bases between. Germline-derived CDR1 and CDR2 are MDHEN and SYDVKM. The CDR3 extends over 17 amino acids. The CDR3 nucleotides read TGTGCCAGCAGTTTACGCAGGGGGGACGGACCACCCTACGAGCAGTACGTC. Its translation: CASSLRRGDGPPYEQYV.

This chain connects TRBV6-1 to TRBJ2-7; 10 bases map to TRBD1. Germline V CDR1 and CDR2: MNHNS, SASEGT. The junction had 5 bases not matched to a gene; V was cut back by 3 bases and J by 3 bases. The CDR3 extends over 15 amino acids. The CDR3 loop reads CASSEETGGNYEQYV. The CDR3 nucleotides are TGTGCCAGCAGTGAGGAGACAGGGGGCAACTACGAGCAGTACGTC.

The chain combines TRBV4-3 with TRBJ2-6; the D gene is possibly TRBD1 (5 bases). The CDR3 is made up of 18 amino acids. Trimming pared 1 base from V and 2 bases from J, leaving 15 bases between. Per germline, CDR1 LGHNA and CDR2 YSLEER. In DNA, the CDR3 is TGCGCCAGCAGCCAAGCCGCCTCAGGGTCTACTGGGGCCAACGTCCTGACTTTC. Encoded protein: CASSQAASGSTGANVLTF.

This clone came up a few times. The J gene is TRBJ1-2, the V gene TRBV7-2; no firm D call. The CDR3 is made up of 13 amino acids. Germline V lookup: CDR1 SGHTA, CDR2 FQGNSA. V shed 5 bases and J shed 4 bases, with 11 bases lying between them. The CDR3 DNA reads as TGTGCCAGCAGCCAATCAGGCTCCTATGGCTACACCTTC. It yields the protein CASSQSGSYGYTF.

V is TRBV27 and J is TRBJ2-7; weak D call: TRBD2 (6 bases). V dropped 3 bases and J dropped 1 base, with 10 bases sitting between them. CDR3 length equals 14 residues. CDR1 is MNHEY and CDR2 is SMNVEV in the germline V gene (reference sequence). The CDR3 nucleotides read TGTGCCAGCAGTTTGGAGGGGAGTTCCTACGAGCAGTACTTC. Amino acids: CASSLEGSSYEQYF.